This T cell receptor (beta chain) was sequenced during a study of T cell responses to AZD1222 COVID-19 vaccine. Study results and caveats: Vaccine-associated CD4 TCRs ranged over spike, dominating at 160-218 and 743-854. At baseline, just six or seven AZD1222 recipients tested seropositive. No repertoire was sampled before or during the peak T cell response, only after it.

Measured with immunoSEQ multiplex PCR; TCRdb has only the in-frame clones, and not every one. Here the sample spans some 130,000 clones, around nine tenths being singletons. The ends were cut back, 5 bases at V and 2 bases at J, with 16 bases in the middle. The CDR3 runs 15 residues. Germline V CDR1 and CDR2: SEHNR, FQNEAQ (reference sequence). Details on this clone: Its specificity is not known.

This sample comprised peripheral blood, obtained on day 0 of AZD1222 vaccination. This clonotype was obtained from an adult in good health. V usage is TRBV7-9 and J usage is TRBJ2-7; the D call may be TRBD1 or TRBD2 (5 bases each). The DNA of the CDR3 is TGTGCCAGCAGCAGCCGGGACCACACCCCCTACGAGCAGTACTTC. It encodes CASSSRDHTPYEQYF. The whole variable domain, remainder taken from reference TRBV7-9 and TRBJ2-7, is DTGVSQNPRHKITKRGQNVTFRCDPISEHNRLYWYRQTLGQGPEFLTYFQNEAQLEKSRLLSDRFSAERPKGSFSTLEIQRTEQGDSAMYLCASSSRDHTPYEQYFGPGTRLTVT.